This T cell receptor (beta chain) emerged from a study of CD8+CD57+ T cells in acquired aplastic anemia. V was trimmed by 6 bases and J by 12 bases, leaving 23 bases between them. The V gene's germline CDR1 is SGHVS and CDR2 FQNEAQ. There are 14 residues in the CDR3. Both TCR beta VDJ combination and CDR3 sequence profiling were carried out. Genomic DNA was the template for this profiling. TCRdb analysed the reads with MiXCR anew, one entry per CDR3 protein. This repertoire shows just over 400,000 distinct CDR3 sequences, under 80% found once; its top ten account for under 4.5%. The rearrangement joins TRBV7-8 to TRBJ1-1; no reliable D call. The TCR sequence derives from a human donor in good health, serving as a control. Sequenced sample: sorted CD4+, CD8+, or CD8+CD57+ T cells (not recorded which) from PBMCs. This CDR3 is CASSIDTVGNTTFF. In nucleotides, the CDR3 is TGTGCCAGCAGTATCGACACGGTGGGAAACACCACTTTCTTT.